What follows describes a single T cell receptor (beta chain). The V gene end was trimmed by 3 bases and the J gene end by 8 bases; junction bases not matched to a gene: 10. This CDR3 has 16 amino acids. Per the germline V gene, CDR1 is LNHDA and CDR2 is SQIVND (reference sequence). Authors' data handling: Scientists estimated how many nucleated cells there were by amplifying reference gene primers. Assay used: immunoSEQ multiplex PCR; TCRdb lists only in-frame clones, some missing. The DNA gave D and trimming, while V, J and clone size come from that table. Among 300,000 to 350,000 clones listed, approximately 89% were seen once. This sample was taken from a study of blood T cell repertoires in COVID-19. Assignment of participants to cohorts was predicated upon participant-reported clinical history.

Sequenced material: PBMCs or T cells enriched from blood (not recorded which). The receptor was derived from a man in his thirties or forties who had recovered from COVID-19. The V gene is TRBV19, the J gene TRBJ1-6; 7 positions agree with TRBD1. The CDR3 DNA reads TGTGCCAGTAGTATTAGGTTCGGGCAGGGGGATTCACCCCTCCACTTT. It codes for CASSIRFGQGDSPLHF.